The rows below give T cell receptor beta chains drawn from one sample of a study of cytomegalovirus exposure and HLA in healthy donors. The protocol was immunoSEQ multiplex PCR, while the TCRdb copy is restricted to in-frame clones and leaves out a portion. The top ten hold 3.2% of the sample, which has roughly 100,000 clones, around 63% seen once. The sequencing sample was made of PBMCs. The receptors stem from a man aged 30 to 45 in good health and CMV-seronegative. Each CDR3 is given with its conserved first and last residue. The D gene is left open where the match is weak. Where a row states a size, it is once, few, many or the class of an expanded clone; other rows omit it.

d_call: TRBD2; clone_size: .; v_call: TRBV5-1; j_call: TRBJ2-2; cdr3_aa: CASSLLLAGGPNTGELFF; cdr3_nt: TGCGCCAGCAGCTTATTACTAGCGGGAGGGCCAAACACCGGGGAGCTGTTTTTT
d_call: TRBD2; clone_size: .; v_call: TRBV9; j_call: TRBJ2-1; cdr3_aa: CASSGTSGSYNEQFF; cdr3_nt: TGTGCCAGCAGCGGGACTAGCGGGAGTTACAATGAGCAGTTCTTC
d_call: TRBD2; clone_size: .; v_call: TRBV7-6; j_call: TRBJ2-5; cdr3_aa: CASSLAQGLAKYF; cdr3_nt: TGTGCCAGCAGCTTAGCACAGGGACTAGCGAAGTACTTC
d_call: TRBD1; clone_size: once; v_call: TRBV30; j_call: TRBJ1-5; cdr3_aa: CAWSVGQTSNQPQHF; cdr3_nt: TGTGCCTGGAGTGTGGGACAGACAAGCAATCAGCCCCAGCATTTT
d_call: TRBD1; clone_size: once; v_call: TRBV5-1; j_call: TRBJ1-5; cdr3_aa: CASSPTGDPNQPQHF; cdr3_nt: TGCGCCAGCAGCCCGACAGGGGACCCAAATCAGCCCCAGCATTTT
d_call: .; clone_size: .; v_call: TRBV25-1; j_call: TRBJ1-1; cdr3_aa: CASSDLRGNEAFF; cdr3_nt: TGTGCCAGCAGTGATCTAAGGGGGAATGAAGCTTTCTTT
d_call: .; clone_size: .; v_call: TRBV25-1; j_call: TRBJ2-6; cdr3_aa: CASTYSGANVLTF; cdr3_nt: TGTGCCAGCACCTACTCTGGGGCCAACGTCCTGACTTTC
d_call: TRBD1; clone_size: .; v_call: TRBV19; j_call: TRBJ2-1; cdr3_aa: CASRRDRANEQFF; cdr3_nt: TGTGCCAGTAGGAGGGACAGGGCCAATGAGCAGTTCTTC
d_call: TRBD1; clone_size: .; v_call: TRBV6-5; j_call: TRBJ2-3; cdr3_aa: CASRSTGDTDTQYF; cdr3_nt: TGTGCCAGCAGGTCTACAGGGGACACAGATACGCAGTATTTT
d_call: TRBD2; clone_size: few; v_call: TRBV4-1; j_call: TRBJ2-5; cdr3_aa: CASSPYGLAEETQYF; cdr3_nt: TGCGCCAGCAGTCCTTACGGACTAGCGGAAGAGACCCAGTACTTC
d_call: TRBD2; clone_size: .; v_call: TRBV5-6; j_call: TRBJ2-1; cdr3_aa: CASSEGDYRTYNEQFF; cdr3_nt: TGTGCCAGCAGCGAAGGGGACTATCGGACCTACAATGAGCAGTTCTTC
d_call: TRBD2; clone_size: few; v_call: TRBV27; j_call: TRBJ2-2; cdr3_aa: CASSLAGGSNTGELFF; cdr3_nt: TGTGCCAGCAGTTTAGCGGGAGGGTCGAACACCGGGGAGCTGTTTTTT
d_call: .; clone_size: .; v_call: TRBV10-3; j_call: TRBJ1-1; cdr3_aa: CAISPQGAMNTEAFF; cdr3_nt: TGTGCCATCAGTCCACAGGGCGCCATGAACACTGAAGCTTTCTTT
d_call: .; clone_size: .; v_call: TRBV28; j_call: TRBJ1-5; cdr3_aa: CASSFVQNFNQPQHF; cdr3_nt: TGTGCCAGCAGTTTTGTACAGAACTTTAATCAGCCCCAGCATTTT
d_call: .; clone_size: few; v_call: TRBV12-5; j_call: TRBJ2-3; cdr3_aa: CASGLGAGSTQYF; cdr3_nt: TGTGCTAGTGGTTTGGGCGCAGGGTCAACGCAGTATTTT
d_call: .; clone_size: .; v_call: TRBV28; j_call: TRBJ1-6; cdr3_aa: CASTVTNGSPLHF; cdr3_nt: TGTGCCAGCACCGTAACAAATGGTTCACCCCTCCACTTT
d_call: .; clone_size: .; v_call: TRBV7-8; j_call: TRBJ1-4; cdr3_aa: CASSSRRVFEKLFF; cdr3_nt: TGTGCCAGCAGCTCCCGGAGGGTTTTTGAAAAACTGTTTTTT
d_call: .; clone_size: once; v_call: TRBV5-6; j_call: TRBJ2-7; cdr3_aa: CASSEVMVDEQYF; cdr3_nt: TGTGCCAGCAGCGAGGTAATGGTCGACGAGCAGTACTTC
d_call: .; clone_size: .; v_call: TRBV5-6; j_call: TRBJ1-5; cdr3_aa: CASSLEGQGIEQPQHF; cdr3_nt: TGTGCCAGCAGCTTGGAGGGGCAGGGGATCGAGCAGCCCCAGCATTTT
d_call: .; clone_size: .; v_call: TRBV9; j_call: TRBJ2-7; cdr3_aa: CASSVDASSYEQYF; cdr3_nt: TGTGCCAGCAGCGTAGACGCTAGCTCCTACGAGCAGTACTTC
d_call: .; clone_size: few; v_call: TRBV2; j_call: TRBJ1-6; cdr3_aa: CASSARRGEYNSPLHF; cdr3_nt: TGTGCCAGCAGCGCCAGGAGGGGAGAATATAATTCACCCCTCCACTTT
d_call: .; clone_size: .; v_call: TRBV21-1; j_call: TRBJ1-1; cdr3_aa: CASSNDQTSQGANTEAFF; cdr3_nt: TGTGCCAGCAGCAACGACCAAACCTCACAGGGGGCGAACACTGAAGCTTTCTTT
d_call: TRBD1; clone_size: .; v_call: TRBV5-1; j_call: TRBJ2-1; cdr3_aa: CASGPGQGAEQFF; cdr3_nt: TGCGCCAGCGGGCCGGGACAGGGGGCTGAGCAGTTCTTC
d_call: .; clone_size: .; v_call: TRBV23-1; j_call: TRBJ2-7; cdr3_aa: CASGRWIYEQYF; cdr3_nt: TGCGCCAGCGGGAGATGGATCTACGAGCAGTACTTC
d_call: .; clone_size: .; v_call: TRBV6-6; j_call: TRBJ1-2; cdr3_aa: CASSGTTGSNYGYTF; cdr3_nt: TGTGCCAGCAGTGGGACGACAGGCTCGAACTATGGCTACACCTTC
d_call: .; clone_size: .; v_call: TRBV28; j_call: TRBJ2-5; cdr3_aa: CASSQPSSGQETQYF; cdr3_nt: TGTGCCAGCAGCCAACCCTCGTCGGGCCAAGAGACCCAGTACTTC
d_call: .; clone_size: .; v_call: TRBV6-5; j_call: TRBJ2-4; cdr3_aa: CASSYSSSVGKNIQYF; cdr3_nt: TGTGCCAGCAGTTACTCTTCCAGCGTTGGCAAAAACATTCAGTACTTC
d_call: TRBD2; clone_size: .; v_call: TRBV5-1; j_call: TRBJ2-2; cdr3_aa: CASSPPGLGANTGELFF; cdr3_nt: TGCGCCAGCAGCCCGCCTGGACTAGGCGCGAACACCGGGGAGCTGTTTTTT
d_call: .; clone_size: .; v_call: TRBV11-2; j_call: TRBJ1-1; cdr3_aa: CASSGYREQAFF; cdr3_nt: TGTGCCAGCAGCGGATACAGGGAGCAAGCTTTCTTT
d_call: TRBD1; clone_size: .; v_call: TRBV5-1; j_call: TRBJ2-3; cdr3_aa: CASSLRTGGVADTQYF; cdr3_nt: TGCGCCAGCAGCTTAAGGACAGGGGGAGTTGCAGATACGCAGTATTTT
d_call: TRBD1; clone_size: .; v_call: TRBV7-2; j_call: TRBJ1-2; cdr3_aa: CASSPEPQTGDYGYTF; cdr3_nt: TGTGCCAGCAGCCCGGAACCCCAGACAGGGGACTATGGCTACACCTTC
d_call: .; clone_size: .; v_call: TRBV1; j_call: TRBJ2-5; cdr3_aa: CTSSQRAGDQETQYF; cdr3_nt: TGCACCAGCAGCCAGAGAGCGGGGGATCAAGAGACCCAGTACTTC
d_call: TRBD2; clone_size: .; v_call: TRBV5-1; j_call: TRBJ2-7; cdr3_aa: CASSLLSGRADREQYF; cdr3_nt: TGCGCCAGCAGCTTGTTGAGCGGGAGGGCCGATCGCGAGCAGTACTTC
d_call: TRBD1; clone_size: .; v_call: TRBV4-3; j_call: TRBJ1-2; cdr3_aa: CASSQGQINYGYTF; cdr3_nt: TGCGCCAGCAGCCAGGGACAGATTAACTATGGCTACACCTTC
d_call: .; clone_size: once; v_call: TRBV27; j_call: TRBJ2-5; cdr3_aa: CASGRLGRQGQETQYF; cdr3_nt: TGTGCCAGCGGACGGCTGGGCCGCCAGGGACAAGAGACCCAGTACTTC
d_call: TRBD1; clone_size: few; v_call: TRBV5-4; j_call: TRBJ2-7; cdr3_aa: CASSFWTGKGDEQYF; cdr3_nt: TGTGCCAGCAGCTTTTGGACAGGGAAGGGCGACGAGCAGTACTTC
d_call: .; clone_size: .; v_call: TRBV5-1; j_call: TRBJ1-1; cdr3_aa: CASSLGPERVNTEAFF; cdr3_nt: TGCGCCAGCAGCTTGGGCCCCGAGAGGGTGAACACTGAAGCTTTCTTT
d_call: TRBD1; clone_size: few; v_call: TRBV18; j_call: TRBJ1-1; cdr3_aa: CASSPNTWGTGTEAFF; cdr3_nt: TGTGCCAGCTCACCCAATACCTGGGGGACAGGGACTGAAGCTTTCTTT
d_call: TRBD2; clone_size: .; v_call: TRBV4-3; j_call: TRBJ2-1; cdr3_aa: CASSQEWGRARRNEQFF; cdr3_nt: TGCGCCAGCAGCCAGGAATGGGGGAGGGCTCGCCGCAATGAGCAGTTCTTC
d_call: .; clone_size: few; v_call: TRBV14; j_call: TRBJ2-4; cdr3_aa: CASSQENGAKNIQYF; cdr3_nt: TGTGCCAGCAGCCAAGAGAACGGTGCCAAAAACATTCAGTACTTC
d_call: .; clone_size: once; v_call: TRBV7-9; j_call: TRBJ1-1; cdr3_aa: CSSHTPQGMNTEAFF; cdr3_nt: TGTTCCAGCCATACCCCACAGGGTATGAACACTGAAGCTTTCTTT
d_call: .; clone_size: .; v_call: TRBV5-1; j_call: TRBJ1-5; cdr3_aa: CASSLVSGANQPQHF; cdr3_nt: TGCGCCAGCAGCTTGGTCTCAGGTGCCAATCAGCCCCAGCATTTT
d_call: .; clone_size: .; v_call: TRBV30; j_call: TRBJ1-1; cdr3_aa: CAWSGQGRNTEAFF; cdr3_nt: TGTGCCTGGAGTGGGCAGGGGAGAAACACTGAAGCTTTCTTT
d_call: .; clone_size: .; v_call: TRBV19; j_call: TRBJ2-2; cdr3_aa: CASSIRHGRLFF; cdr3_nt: TGTGCCAGTAGTATAAGGCATGGGCGGCTGTTTTTT
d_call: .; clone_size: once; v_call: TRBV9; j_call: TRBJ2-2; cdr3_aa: CASSVGGGANTGELFF; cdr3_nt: TGTGCCAGCAGCGTAGGAGGAGGGGCCAACACCGGGGAGCTGTTTTTT
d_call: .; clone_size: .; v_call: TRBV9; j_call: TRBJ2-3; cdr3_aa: CASSADSHTDTQYF; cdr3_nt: TGTGCCAGCAGTGCGGACTCTCACACAGATACGCAGTATTTT
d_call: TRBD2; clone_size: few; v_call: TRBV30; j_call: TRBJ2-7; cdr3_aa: CAWRRSGGRYEQYF; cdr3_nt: TGTGCCTGGAGGCGAAGCGGGGGTCGCTACGAGCAGTACTTC
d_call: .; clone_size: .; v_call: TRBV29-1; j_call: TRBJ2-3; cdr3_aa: CSGQDGTDTQYF; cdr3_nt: TGCAGCGGACAGGACGGCACAGATACGCAGTATTTT
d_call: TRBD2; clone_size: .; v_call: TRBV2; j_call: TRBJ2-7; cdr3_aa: CASRGLASTYEQYF; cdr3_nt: TGTGCCAGCAGGGGACTAGCGTCAACCTACGAGCAGTACTTC
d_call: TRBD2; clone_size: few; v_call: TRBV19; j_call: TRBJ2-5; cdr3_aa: CASSRGEGKMETQYF; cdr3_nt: TGTGCCAGTAGCCGGGGGGAGGGAAAGATGGAGACCCAGTACTTC